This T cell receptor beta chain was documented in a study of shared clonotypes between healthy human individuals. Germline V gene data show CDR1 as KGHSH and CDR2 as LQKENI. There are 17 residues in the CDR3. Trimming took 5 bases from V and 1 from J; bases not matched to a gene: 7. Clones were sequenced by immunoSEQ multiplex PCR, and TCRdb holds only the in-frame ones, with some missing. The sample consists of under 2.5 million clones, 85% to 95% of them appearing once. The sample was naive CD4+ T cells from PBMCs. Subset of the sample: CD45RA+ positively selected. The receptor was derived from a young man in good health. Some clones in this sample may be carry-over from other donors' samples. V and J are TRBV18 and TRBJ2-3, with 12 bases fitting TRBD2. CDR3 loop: CASSSRLAGAGTDTQYF. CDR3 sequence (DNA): TGTGCCAGCTCATCTCGACTAGCGGGAGCTGGCACAGATACGCAGTATTTT.